Below are 5 T cell receptor beta chains sequenced from a single sample in a study of blood T cells in healthy people across ages. The second PCR ran roughly 7 to 12 cycles with a sample-barcoded 5' primer and J-beta primers. TCRdb reanalysed the 5' RACE reads using MiXCR and keeps one entry per CDR3 protein. The table has about 1.8 million distinct CDR3 sequences, about 50% seen once. The specimen was blood. Every receptor here comes from a woman between 40 and 50 years old in good health.

This clonotype turned up a few times. The chain joins TRBV28 to TRBJ2-5; D not resolved. Gene TRBJ2-7 matches the end of the DNA better, so the J call may be wrong. The CDR3 extends over 11 amino acids. Germline-derived CDR1 and CDR2 are MDHEN and SYDVKM. CDR3 amino acids: CASASVYEQYF. CDR3 sequence (DNA): TGTGCCAGCGCCAGCGTATACGAGCAGTACTTC.

The chain is built from TRBV11-2 and TRBJ2-7; D is perhaps TRBD1 (5 bases). Deletions cut 5 bases from V and 3 bases from J, with 11 bases between. The germline gives CDR1 SGHAT, CDR2 FQNNGV. The CDR3 spans 13 residues. CDR3 sequence (DNA): TGTGCCAGCAGCGCCCCAGGGATCTACGAGCAGTACTTC. It encodes CASSAPGIYEQYF.

The sample holds one count of this clonotype. The gene calls are TRBV6-2 or TRBV6-3 and TRBJ1-2, with D perhaps matching TRBD1 (6 bases). CDR1 is MNHEY, CDR2 SVGEGT, per germline. V gave up 6 bases and J gave up 5 bases, with 13 bases separating them. This CDR3 has 13 residues. The CDR3 protein is CASRPGEQYGYTF. CDR3 coding DNA: TGTGCCAGCAGACCAGGGGAACAGTATGGCTACACCTTC.

Only one count was recorded for this clonotype. The rearrangement links TRBV20-1 to TRBJ2-3; D may be TRBD2 (5 bases). The CDR3 is made up of 15 amino acids. Trimming cost V 0 bases and J 0 bases, with 10 bases left between them. Looked up from germline, CDR1 is DFQATT and CDR2 is SNEGSKA (reference sequence). The CDR3 sequence is CSARDEEDSTDTQYF. CDR3 DNA: TGCAGTGCTAGAGATGAGGAGGACAGCACAGATACGCAGTATTTT.

The rearrangement links TRBV5-6 to TRBJ1-1; no clear D gene. V lost 0 bases and J 7 bases, leaving 7 bases between the germline ends. Germline CDR1 and CDR2: SGHDT and YYEEEE. The CDR3 runs to 12 residues. The DNA for the CDR3 is TGTGCCAGCAGCTTGGAGGGTTATGAAGCTTTCTTT. It is translated as CASSLEGYEAFF.